Below, 8 T cell receptor beta chains from the same sample are listed, as sequenced in a study of identical twins. MiXCR was run by TCRdb on the 5' RACE reads, yielding one entry per CDR3 protein. The sample includes 750,000 to 950,000 distinct CDR3 sequences, 10% to 15% of them seen just once. These data also formed part of another study, on yellow fever vaccine responses in identical twins.

The sequenced material came from PBMCs. The source of these receptors is a woman aged 18-29 years in good health.

This clonotype was counted ten times or more. The gene calls are TRBV4-1 and TRBJ2-5; D perhaps matches TRBD1 (5 bases). V lost 0 bases to trimming and J lost 5 bases, with 16 bases between them. Looked up from germline, CDR1 is MGHRA and CDR2 is YSYEKL. The CDR3 is made up of 16 amino acids. This CDR3 is CASSQDGSWGEETQYF. In DNA, the CDR3 is TGCGCCAGCAGCCAAGATGGGTCCTGGGGCGAGGAGACCCAGTACTTC.

This clonotype was recorded a few times. This CDR3 is CASSLTLPTDTQYF. DNA for the CDR3: TGTGCCAGCAGCTTAACCCTCCCCACAGATACGCAGTATTTT. The chain carries TRBV7-9 and TRBJ2-3, with unresolved D. V was shortened by 2 bases and J by 2 bases, with 8 bases between the two germline ends. Germline CDR1 and CDR2: SEHNR and FQNEAQ (reference sequence). This CDR3 has 14 residues.

V usage is TRBV3-1 and J usage is TRBJ2-7; weak D call: TRBD1 (5 bases). The CDR3 runs to 16 residues. V was cut by 7 bases and J by 0 bases, with 19 bases left in between. Germline V lookup: CDR1 LGHDT, CDR2 YNNKEL (reference sequence). CDR3 loop: CASTPRFRVSSYEQYV. CDR3 nucleotides: TGTGCCAGCACGCCACGTTTCAGGGTTTCCTCCTACGAGCAGTACGTC.

This clonotype showed up just a few times. The rearrangement uses TRBV5-1 and TRBJ1-2; D gene uncertain. The V end was cut by 4 bases, the J end by 2 bases, with 15 bases between. From germline, CDR1 is SGHRS and CDR2 YFSETQ. The CDR3 totals 15 residues. CDR3 coding DNA: TGCGCCAGCAGCAGAGCTCCGGGCGAGAACTATGGCTACACCTTC. Protein sequence: CASSRAPGENYGYTF.

The chain carries TRBV5-1 and TRBJ2-5, with D hard to call. Germline assignment: CDR1 SGHRS and CDR2 YFSETQ. There are 15 residues in the CDR3. Trimming stripped 0 bases from V and 6 bases from J, with 15 bases between. CDR3 sequence reads: CASSLVSRFFKTQYF. The CDR3 nucleotides read TGCGCCAGCAGCTTGGTGTCCAGGTTTTTTAAGACCCAGTACTTC.

The V gene is TRBV16, the J gene TRBJ1-1, with unresolved D. The CDR3 sequence is 15 residues long. Trimming took off 0 bases at V and 3 bases at J, with 11 bases between the two ends. Germline V gives CDR1 KGHSY, CDR2 FQNENV. As DNA, the CDR3 is TGTGCCAGCAGCCAATCGTTGGGATGGGACACTGAAGCTTTCTTT. Translated, it gives CASSQSLGWDTEAFF. Complete variable domain (other parts from reference TRBV16 and TRBJ1-1): GEEVAQTPKHLVRGEGQKAKLYCAPIKGHSYVFWYQQVLKNEFKFLISFQNENVFDETGMPKERFSAKCLPNSPCSLEIQATKLEDSAVYFCASSQSLGWDTEAFFGQGTRLTVV.

This clonotype has more than one count but fewer than ten. The chain employs TRBV6-5 and TRBJ2-2, with TRBD2 matching over 8 bases. This CDR3 comprises 19 residues. Trimming at V came to 0 bases and at J to 9 bases, leaving 18 bases not matched to a gene. CDR1 and CDR2 from the germline V gene are MNHEY and SVGAGI. The CDR3 is CASSYSKVGGSSGGWELFF. In DNA form, the CDR3 reads TGTGCCAGCAGTTACTCGAAGGTCGGCGGGTCCAGCGGGGGTTGGGAGCTGTTTTTT.

The J gene is TRBJ2-2, the V gene TRBV11-1; possibly TRBD2 for D (7 bases). Trimming stripped 3 bases from V and 6 bases from J, with 11 bases between. Germline CDR1 and CDR2: SGHAT and FQDESV (reference sequence). The CDR3 has 14 residues. CDR3 in amino acids: CASSFGGQAGELFF. The CDR3 bases are TGTGCCAGCAGCTTCGGGGGGCAAGCCGGGGAGCTGTTTTTT.